Listed below are T cell receptor beta chains from one sample, sequenced in a study of cytotoxic CD8 clonotypes in ibrutinib-treated CLL. TCRdb's copy holds only in-frame clones and misses some; the assay was immunoSEQ multiplex PCR. Of some 58,000 clones detected, around 68% appear once; the ten largest clones hold about 39%. This sample comprised PBMCs, obtained after 12 months of ibrutinib treatment. The receptors were sampled from a human donor with chronic lymphocytic leukemia. Each CDR3 is given with its conserved first and last residue. A D gene is named only where the DNA matches it firmly. Size tells how often a clone was seen (once, few, many) or the class of an expanded clone, and some rows leave it out.

D: -
J: TRBJ2-2
size: -
V: TRBV9
CDR3: CASSVAFDRPPTGELFF
DNA: TGTGCCAGCAGCGTAGCTTTTGACAGGCCCCCCACCGGGGAGCTGTTTTTT

D: TRBD2
J: TRBJ2-1
size: -
V: TRBV6-6
CDR3: CASSPETSGVGEQFF
DNA: TGTGCCAGCAGCCCAGAGACTAGCGGGGTGGGTGAGCAGTTCTTC

D: TRBD2
J: TRBJ2-3
size: many
V: TRBV5-4
CDR3: CASSLEPSGSTDTQYF
DNA: TGTGCCAGCAGCTTGGAACCTAGCGGGAGTACAGATACGCAGTATTTT

D: TRBD1
J: TRBJ2-6
size: -
V: TRBV5-6
CDR3: CASGQGARAGANVLTF
DNA: TGTGCCAGTGGACAGGGGGCTAGGGCTGGGGCCAACGTCCTGACTTTC

D: TRBD1
J: TRBJ2-7
size: few
V: TRBV4-3
CDR3: CASSQADRGYEQYF
DNA: TGCGCCAGCAGCCAAGCCGACAGGGGCTACGAGCAGTACTTC

D: TRBD2
J: TRBJ2-3
size: -
V: TRBV7-2
CDR3: CASSASGRNTDTQYF
DNA: TGTGCCAGCAGCGCTAGCGGGAGGAACACAGATACGCAGTATTTT

D: -
J: TRBJ2-6
size: once
V: TRBV4-1
CDR3: CASSQDARAHGANVLTF
DNA: TGCGCCAGCAGCCAAGATGCCCGGGCTCATGGGGCCAACGTCCTGACTTTC

D: -
J: TRBJ1-5
size: once
V: TRBV6-6
CDR3: CASSYWEGSNQPQHF
DNA: TGTGCCAGCAGTTACTGGGAAGGTAGCAATCAGCCCCAGCATTTT

D: -
J: TRBJ2-1
size: -
V: TRBV9
CDR3: CASSSGVGVSYNEQFF
DNA: TGTGCCAGCAGCTCAGGAGTGGGAGTGTCCTACAATGAGCAGTTCTTC

D: -
J: TRBJ2-7
size: -
V: TRBV2
CDR3: CASTRTAAYEQYF
DNA: TGTGCCAGCACCCGAACAGCCGCCTACGAGCAGTACTTC

D: TRBD2
J: TRBJ2-7
size: -
V: TRBV6-1
CDR3: CASSEAGGLAGAEEQYF
DNA: TGTGCCAGCAGTGAAGCTGGGGGACTAGCGGGAGCTGAAGAGCAGTACTTC

D: -
J: TRBJ1-5
size: -
V: TRBV7-7
CDR3: CASSFLKGINQPQHF
DNA: TGTGCCAGCAGCTTTCTTAAAGGAATCAATCAGCCCCAGCATTTT

D: -
J: TRBJ2-7
size: -
V: TRBV21-1
CDR3: CASSKGTGYEQYF
DNA: TGTGCCAGCAGCAAAGGGACAGGGTACGAGCAGTACTTC

D: TRBD1
J: TRBJ2-7
size: -
V: TRBV19
CDR3: CASSTGDSPRYF
DNA: TGTGCCAGTAGTACCGGGGACAGTCCGAGGTACTTC

D: -
J: TRBJ1-1
size: -
V: TRBV5-6
CDR3: CASSLAVFGSHTEAFF
DNA: TGTGCCAGCAGCTTGGCGGTTTTCGGGTCTCACACTGAAGCTTTCTTT

D: TRBD1
J: TRBJ2-1
size: -
V: TRBV18
CDR3: CASSPLRDRGDEQFF
DNA: TGTGCCAGCTCACCACTCCGGGACAGGGGCGATGAGCAGTTCTTC

D: -
J: TRBJ2-7
size: -
V: TRBV5-6
CDR3: CASSLFRVALSYEQYF
DNA: TGTGCCAGCAGCTTGTTTAGGGTAGCCCTCTCCTACGAGCAGTACTTC

D: -
J: TRBJ1-1
size: -
V: TRBV30
CDR3: CAWSKKAFF
DNA: TGTGCCTGGAGTAAAAAAGCTTTCTTT

D: -
J: TRBJ2-2
size: few
V: TRBV27
CDR3: CASTRVPGELFF
DNA: TGTGCCAGCACCAGGGTTCCTGGGGAGCTGTTTTTT

D: -
J: TRBJ1-5
size: -
V: TRBV7-9
CDR3: CASSGGQINQPQHF
DNA: TGTGCCAGCAGCGGGGGACAAATTAATCAGCCCCAGCATTTT

D: TRBD2
J: TRBJ2-7
size: -
V: TRBV28
CDR3: CASSGPGLAGGYLYEQYF
DNA: TGTGCCAGCAGCGGCCCGGGACTAGCGGGAGGGTATCTTTACGAGCAGTACTTC

D: -
J: TRBJ1-1
size: -
V: TRBV6-5
CDR3: CATGRATEAFF
DNA: TGTGCCACGGGGAGGGCCACTGAAGCTTTCTTT

D: TRBD2
J: TRBJ2-3
size: -
V: TRBV28
CDR3: CASSWGASGSEDTQYF
DNA: TGTGCCAGCAGCTGGGGCGCTAGCGGGAGTGAAGATACGCAGTATTTT

D: -
J: TRBJ2-7
size: few
V: TRBV6-5
CDR3: CASSYSTGDEQYF
DNA: TGTGCCAGCAGTTACTCGACGGGGGACGAGCAGTACTTC

D: -
J: TRBJ2-5
size: -
V: TRBV7-6
CDR3: CASSQTRVETQYF
DNA: TGTGCCAGCAGCCAAACGAGGGTCGAGACCCAGTACTTC

D: -
J: TRBJ1-1
size: -
V: TRBV6-1
CDR3: CASSERLVAGEAFF
DNA: TGTGCCAGCAGTGAACGTCTCGTGGCCGGTGAAGCTTTCTTT

D: -
J: TRBJ2-1
size: -
V: TRBV7-3
CDR3: CASSGPPKVSAPSYNEQFF
DNA: TGTGCCAGCAGCGGCCCGCCCAAGGTAAGCGCTCCCTCCTACAATGAGCAGTTCTTC

D: -
J: TRBJ1-3
size: -
V: TRBV9
CDR3: CASSQSGNTIYF
DNA: TGTGCCAGCAGTCAATCTGGAAACACCATATATTTT

D: TRBD1
J: TRBJ2-1
size: -
V: TRBV7-3
CDR3: CASSLGQGMVNEQFF
DNA: TGTGCCAGCAGCTTGGGACAGGGTATGGTCAATGAGCAGTTCTTC

D: TRBD1
J: TRBJ2-7
size: -
V: TRBV28
CDR3: CASSYRDRASGEQYF
DNA: TGTGCCAGCAGTTACCGGGACAGGGCTTCTGGCGAGCAGTACTTC

D: TRBD2
J: TRBJ2-2
size: -
V: TRBV7-3
CDR3: CASSLISSGVGGELFF
DNA: TGTGCCAGCAGCTTAATCTCTAGCGGAGTGGGCGGGGAGCTGTTTTTT

D: -
J: TRBJ2-2
size: -
V: TRBV7-2
CDR3: CASRGFAGELFF
DNA: TGTGCCAGCAGGGGTTTCGCCGGGGAGCTGTTTTTT

D: TRBD2
J: TRBJ2-2
size: -
V: TRBV18
CDR3: CASSPLPSGSSGELFF
DNA: TGTGCCAGCTCACCCCTTCCGAGCGGGAGTTCCGGGGAGCTGTTTTTT

D: TRBD2
J: TRBJ2-7
size: -
V: TRBV30
CDR3: CAWSVRAGISSYEQYF
DNA: TGTGCCTGGAGTGTACGAGCGGGAATCTCCTCCTACGAGCAGTACTTC

D: -
J: TRBJ1-1
size: -
V: TRBV7-2
CDR3: CASSSGRSWDTEAFF
DNA: TGTGCCAGCAGCTCAGGACGGAGCTGGGACACTGAAGCTTTCTTT

D: -
J: TRBJ2-1
size: -
V: TRBV6-5
CDR3: CASSPLRSSYNEQFF
DNA: TGTGCCAGCAGCCCCCTCAGGAGCTCCTACAATGAGCAGTTCTTC

D: -
J: TRBJ2-7
size: -
V: TRBV28
CDR3: CASSTPPREQYF
DNA: TGTGCCAGCAGTACCCCCCCTCGTGAGCAGTACTTC

D: TRBD2
J: TRBJ2-7
size: many
V: TRBV30
CDR3: CAWKIAGGSYEQYF
DNA: TGTGCCTGGAAAATAGCGGGAGGTTCCTACGAGCAGTACTTC

D: -
J: TRBJ2-5
size: -
V: TRBV30
CDR3: CAWSSTQETQYF
DNA: TGTGCCTGGAGTTCAACTCAAGAGACCCAGTACTTC

D: -
J: TRBJ1-1
size: few
V: TRBV30
CDR3: CAWTAFEGTEAFF
DNA: TGTGCCTGGACTGCATTCGAGGGGACTGAAGCTTTCTTT

D: -
J: TRBJ2-5
size: few
V: TRBV27
CDR3: CASGRTSPETQYF
DNA: TGTGCCAGCGGCCGGACAAGCCCAGAGACCCAGTACTTC

D: -
J: TRBJ2-5
size: -
V: TRBV27
CDR3: CASSPGGWGETQYF
DNA: TGTGCCAGCAGTCCAGGAGGGTGGGGAGAGACCCAGTACTTC

D: TRBD1
J: TRBJ2-7
size: -
V: TRBV5-1
CDR3: CASSPGTGTGEQYF
DNA: TGCGCCAGCAGTCCTGGGACAGGGACGGGCGAGCAGTACTTC

D: -
J: TRBJ2-3
size: -
V: TRBV28
CDR3: CASADPTDTQYF
DNA: TGTGCCAGTGCGGATCCCACAGATACGCAGTATTTT

D: -
J: TRBJ2-2
size: -
V: TRBV6-1
CDR3: CASSEARGTGELFF
DNA: TGTGCCAGCAGTGAAGCGAGGGGTACCGGGGAGCTGTTTTTT

D: -
J: TRBJ2-1
size: few
V: TRBV4-3
CDR3: CASSQGPRGDEQFF
DNA: TGCGCCAGCAGCCAGGGGCCCCGTGGGGATGAGCAGTTCTTC

D: -
J: TRBJ2-2
size: -
V: TRBV30
CDR3: CAWSVRWEKVGLAGELFF
DNA: TGTGCCTGGAGTGTACGGTGGGAGAAGGTGGGCCTTGCCGGGGAGCTGTTTTTT

D: TRBD1
J: TRBJ2-5
size: -
V: TRBV5-1
CDR3: CASMWDRGETQYF
DNA: TGCGCCAGCATGTGGGACAGGGGGGAGACCCAGTACTTC

D: TRBD1
J: TRBJ1-4
size: -
V: TRBV27
CDR3: CASSLGQGALVGEKLFF
DNA: TGTGCCAGCAGTTTGGGACAGGGGGCCCTGGTAGGAGAAAAACTGTTTTTT

D: TRBD2
J: TRBJ2-5
size: -
V: TRBV28
CDR3: CASSDRTSGMETQYF
DNA: TGTGCCAGCAGTGACAGGACTAGCGGGATGGAGACCCAGTACTTC

D: TRBD2
J: TRBJ2-2
size: few
V: TRBV10-3
CDR3: CATGTSTNTGELFF
DNA: TGTGCCACCGGGACTAGCACCAACACCGGGGAGCTGTTTTTT

D: TRBD1
J: TRBJ2-2
size: -
V: TRBV10-3
CDR3: CATEKGQGGSSGNTGELFF
DNA: TGTGCCACAGAGAAGGGACAGGGGGGAAGTAGCGGGAACACCGGGGAGCTGTTTTTT

D: -
J: TRBJ2-5
size: few
V: TRBV19
CDR3: CASSSNQETQYF
DNA: TGTGCCAGTAGTTCGAACCAAGAGACCCAGTACTTC